This TCR beta chain was recovered during a study of T-cell memory formation after mild COVID-19. The overall study: TCR clusters showed largely donor specificity.

Findings and caveats of the study: CD4/CD8 balance held among clones contracting day 15 to 85, and later expanders leaned CD4+. Nothing confirmed that second-wave clones peaking on day 37 were specific for SARS-CoV-2.

This clonotype was observed a handful of times. Its antigen is unidentified. Germline CDR1 reads DFQATT; CDR2 reads SNEGSKA (reference sequence). V lost 3 bases and J lost 0, with 15 bases in between. The CDR3 consists of 16 residues. 5'RACE primed from the constant segment yielded TCR alpha and TCR beta cDNA libraries bearing sample barcodes and UMIs. TCRdb re-analysed the 5' RACE reads in MiXCR, keeping a single row per CDR3 protein. The sample lists about 430,000 distinct CDR3 sequences, approximately 24% seen once, with 8.8% in the top ten. The specimen was PBMCs or a T cell subset sorted from them (not recorded which). The TCR sequence derives from an adult woman who had mild COVID-19 (a few samples of this study predate the infection). Cell type and time point are not known. The chain recombines TRBV20-1 with TRBJ2-1, with a possible D match to TRBD2 (6 bases). CDR3 region: CSASSGVSSSYNEQFF. Written as DNA, the CDR3 is TGCAGTGCTAGTTCGGGGGTCTCGAGCTCCTACAATGAGCAGTTCTTC.